The 3 T cell receptor beta chains below all came from one sample that was sequenced in a study of blood T cell repertoires in COVID-19. Some clones are missing from TCRdb's copy, which holds only in-frame ones; the method was immunoSEQ multiplex PCR. The table shows about 140,000 clones, with around 86% occurring only once. Sequenced: peripheral blood. The source of these receptors is an elderly woman with acute or convalescent COVID-19.

This clone has only a few counts. The chain recombines TRBV23-1 with TRBJ1-5; perhaps TRBD1 as D (5 bases). TRBV23-1 is noted as an ORF with a role that remains uncertain. Trimming removed 0 bases at V and 3 bases at J, with 9 bases between. The CDR3 runs to 15 residues. The CDR3 DNA sequence: TGCGCCAGCAGTCAATCCGCGGGACTCAATCAGCCCCAGCATTTT. Protein product: CASSQSAGLNQPQHF.

This rearrangement joins TRBV5-1 to TRBJ1-5; D remains ambiguous. The V gene's germline CDR1 is SGHRS and CDR2 YFSETQ. Trimming took 7 bases from V and 3 from J, leaving 11 bases between them. The CDR3 consists of 13 residues. In DNA, the CDR3 is TGCGCCAGCTCTACAGACTACAATCAGCCCCAGCATTTT. This sequence encodes CASSTDYNQPQHF.

The sample holds one count of this clone. The chain carries TRBV20-1 and TRBJ1-5; 10 bases align to TRBD1. The germline gives CDR1 DFQATT, CDR2 SNEGSKA (reference sequence). Trimming took 3 bases from V and 4 from J; bases not matched to a gene: 12. This CDR3 has 17 amino acids. The CDR3, as DNA: TGCAGTGCTAGTCGCGACAGGGGGCTTCAGGGTAATCAGCCCCAGCATTTT. Encoded protein: CSASRDRGLQGNQPQHF.